This T cell receptor beta chain appears in the sequencing data of a study of blood T cells in healthy people across ages. CDR3 length: 15 amino acids. The V gene end was trimmed by 4 bases and the J gene end by 4 bases; junction bases not matched to a gene: 7. Next came a second PCR, run for about 7 to 12 cycles, which used a sample-barcoded 5' primer along with a J-beta primer mix. TCRdb used MiXCR to reprocess the 5' RACE reads, holding one entry per CDR3 protein. The repertoire holds 600,000 to 900,000 distinct CDR3 sequences, 20% to 30% seen once, with about 3% in the top ten. The same sample was also studied in work on T cells of mothers and their children.

Sequencing was done on a sample of blood. This TCR came from a boy aged 10-17 years in good health. The rearrangement uses TRBV12-3 or TRBV12-4 and TRBJ1-2, with 9 bases identical to TRBD1. CDR3 region: CASSSPGQGFYGYTF. CDR3 in DNA: TGTGCCAGCAGTTCCCCGGGACAGGGATTCTATGGCTACACCTTC.